The entry below describes one T cell receptor beta chain. The data were taken from a study of blood T cell repertoires in COVID-19. As for the study in general: Samples came from the United States, Italy and Spain, spanning acute and convalescent COVID-19.

This CDR3 is 15 amino acids long. J lost 7 bases, V lost 2 bases, and 4 bases had no gene match. Germline V lookup: CDR1 MNHNS, CDR2 SASEGT. Original handling: Amplification with reference gene primers provided the estimates of nucleated cell counts. Libraries were prepared by immunoSEQ multiplex PCR; TCRdb keeps only in-frame clonotypes and omits some of them. V, J and clone size were drawn from that table, and D and trimming were deduced from the DNA. The sample shows a few hundred thousand clones, nearly 90% of them seen only once. Participants had their cohort set by participant-reported clinical history. It was within 2 weeks before study entry that exposed participants met a COVID-19 case.

Sequencing was carried out using PBMCs or T cells enriched from blood (not recorded which). This TCR was recovered from a man younger than 45 who had been exposed to COVID-19. The V call is TRBV6-1, the J call TRBJ1-6; 8 bases are shared with TRBD1. The CDR3 DNA reads TGTGCCAGCAGTGAACGGACAGGGCCGAATTCACCCCTCCACTTT. Translated: CASSERTGPNSPLHF.